What follows is one TCR beta chain and its context. Germline CDR1 SGHDN, CDR2 FVKESK. The CDR3 contains 16 residues. V was clipped by 1 base and J by 0 bases, with 10 bases between them. This specimen comes from a study of blood T cell repertoires in COVID-19. As for the study in general: PBMCs, B-cell-depleted T cells, or T cells provided the cDNA or gDNA that made up the material.

Original methodology: Estimation of nucleated cell counts relied on the amplification of reference gene primers. Sequenced by immunoSEQ multiplex PCR; TCRdb stores in-frame clones only, minus some. V and J calls and clone size are those listed in that table; D and trimming were worked out from the DNA. This table has 470,000 or so clones, over 75% appearing once. Sequenced material: peripheral blood. This clonotype originated in a human donor in a cohort sampled during active COVID-19. This rearrangement joins TRBV14 to TRBJ1-3; maybe TRBD1 (5 bases). The CDR3 coding sequence is TGTGCCAGCAGCCAAGTTTTGGGGGGCTCTGGAAACACCATATATTTT. Translating gives CASSQVLGGSGNTIYF.